This TCR beta chain was recorded in a study of blood T cell repertoires in COVID-19. Trimming removed 8 bases at V and 2 bases at J, with 13 bases between. The CDR3 is 12 amino acids. Germline CDR1 is GTSNPN and CDR2 is SVGIG (reference sequence). The method was immunoSEQ multiplex PCR; TCRdb's version includes in-frame clones alone and lacks a portion of them. Of 250,000 or so clones in the sample, 80% to 90% are singletons; the top ten hold 2.5% to 3%. Sequencing was done on a sample of PBMCs or T cells enriched from blood (not recorded which). This receptor was obtained from a woman in her twenties or thirties with acute COVID-19. The chain joins TRBV30 to TRBJ2-7; D may be TRBD1 (6 bases). This CDR3 is CAGGQSTYEQYF. DNA for the CDR3: TGTGCCGGAGGACAGAGCACCTACGAGCAGTACTTC.